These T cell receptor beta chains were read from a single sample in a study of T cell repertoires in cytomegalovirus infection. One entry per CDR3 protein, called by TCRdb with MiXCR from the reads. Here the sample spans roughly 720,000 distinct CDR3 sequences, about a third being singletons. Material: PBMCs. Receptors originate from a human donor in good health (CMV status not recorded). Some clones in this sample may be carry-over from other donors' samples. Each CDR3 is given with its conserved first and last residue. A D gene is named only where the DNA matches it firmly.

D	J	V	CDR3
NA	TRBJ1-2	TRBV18	CASSPQQGWNYGYTF
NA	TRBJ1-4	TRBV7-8	CASSHRDHYNEKLFF
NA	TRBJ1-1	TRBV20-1	CSALQGGSTEAFF
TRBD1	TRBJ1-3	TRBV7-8	CASSRTGGSGNTIYF
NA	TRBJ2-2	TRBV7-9	CASSLSSGLFPTGELFF
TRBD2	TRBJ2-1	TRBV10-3	CAISSTSGANEQFF
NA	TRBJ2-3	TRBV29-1	CSVVPPDTQYF
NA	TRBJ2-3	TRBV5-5	CASSLQGWVTDTQYF
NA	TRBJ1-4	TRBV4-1	CASSLEGGTNEKLFF
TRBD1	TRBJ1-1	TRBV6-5	CASSRNGTGGLLNTEAFF
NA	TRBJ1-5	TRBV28	CASLFVGGRQQPQHF
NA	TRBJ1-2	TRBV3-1	CASSSQTGFGYTF
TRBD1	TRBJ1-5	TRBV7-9	CAGQTGSVGDQPQHF
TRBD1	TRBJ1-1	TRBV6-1	CASSSIWGQGVGEAFF
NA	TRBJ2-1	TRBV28	CASSFDEQFF
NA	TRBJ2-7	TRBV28	CASSPHFSSYEQYF
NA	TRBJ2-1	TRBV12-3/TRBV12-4	CASSVTGGTNEQFF
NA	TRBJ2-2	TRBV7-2	CASSPSGGLYTGELFF
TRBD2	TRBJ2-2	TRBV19	CASSLVLAGDANTGELFF
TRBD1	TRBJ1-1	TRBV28	CASRFEPGTGRGNTEAFF
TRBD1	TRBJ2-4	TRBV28	CASSPRTGWDIKYF
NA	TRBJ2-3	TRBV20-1	CSARRNTDTQYF
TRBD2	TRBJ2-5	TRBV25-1	CASSEWREQETQYF
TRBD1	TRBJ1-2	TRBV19	CASSFGQGSYTF
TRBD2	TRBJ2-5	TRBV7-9	CASSPSGTSDVMETQYF
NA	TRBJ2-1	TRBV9	CASSVAGLTFYNEQFF
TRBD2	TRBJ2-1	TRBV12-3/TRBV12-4	CASRKREEPYNEQFF
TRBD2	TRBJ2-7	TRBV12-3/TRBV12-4	CASSLREGTYEQYF
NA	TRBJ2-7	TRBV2	CASSEGGTTRSYEQYF
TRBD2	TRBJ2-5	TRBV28	CASSFFWTSGKEVGTQYF
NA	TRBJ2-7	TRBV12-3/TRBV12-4	CASSFSLSYEQYF
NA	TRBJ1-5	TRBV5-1	CASSQTGRGNQPQHF
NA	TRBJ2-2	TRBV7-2	CASSLIIAGNTGELFF
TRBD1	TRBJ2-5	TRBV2	CASSPTGKGETQYF
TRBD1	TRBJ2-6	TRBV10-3	CAISSRDRGGGANVLTF
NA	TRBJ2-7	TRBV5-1	CASSPGTQPLREQYF
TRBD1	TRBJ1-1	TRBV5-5	CASSLWQGGGTEAFF
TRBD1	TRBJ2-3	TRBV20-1	CSALWWQGATDTQYF
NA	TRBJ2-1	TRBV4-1	CASSRVDGNEQFF
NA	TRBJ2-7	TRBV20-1	CSARTVSYEQYF
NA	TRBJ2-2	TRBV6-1	CASSANRGGTGELFF
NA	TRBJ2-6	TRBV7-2	CASSLASAAPTRSGANVLTF
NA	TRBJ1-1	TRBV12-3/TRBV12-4	CASSSQGTVSTEAFF
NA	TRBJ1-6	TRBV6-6	CASNGASMRNNSPLHF
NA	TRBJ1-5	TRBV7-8	CASSPEGTFFQPQHF
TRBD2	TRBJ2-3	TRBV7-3	CASSLRGTSGGANTQYF
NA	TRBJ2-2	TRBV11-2	CASSSPRWGRPGELFF
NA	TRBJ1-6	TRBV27	CASIGRDHSPLHF
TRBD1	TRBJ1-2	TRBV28	CASSLLRLVGGTGKAGYTF
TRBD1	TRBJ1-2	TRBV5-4	CASSAGQGKVYGYTF
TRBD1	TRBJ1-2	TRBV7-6	CASSSTGTNYGYTF
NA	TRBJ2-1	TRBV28	CASSFIGYNEQFF
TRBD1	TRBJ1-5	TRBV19	CASSSQGDRFNQPQHF
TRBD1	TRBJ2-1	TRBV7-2	CASSQGANEQFF
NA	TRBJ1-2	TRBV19	CASSPPGEWTNYGYTF
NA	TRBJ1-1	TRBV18	CASSPISGDTEAFF
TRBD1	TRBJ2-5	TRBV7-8	CASRDSQETQYF
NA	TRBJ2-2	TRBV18	CASSPVYPPTGELFF
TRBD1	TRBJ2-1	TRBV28	CASSLQGADQFF
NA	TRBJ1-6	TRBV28	CASSLTPNSPLHF